This T cell receptor beta chain originates from a study of PD-L1 blockade in urothelial cancer. Assay: immunoSEQ multiplex PCR; the TCRdb copy retains only in-frame clones and omits some. Of approximately 110,000 clones in the sample, approximately 85% were seen once. Germline V lookup: CDR1 LNHDA, CDR2 SQIVND (reference sequence). The CDR3 is 14 amino acids. Trimming cost V 3 bases and J 13 bases; bases outside gene matches: 7. This specimen consisted of PBMCs, obtained around atezolizumab (anti-PD-L1) treatment. The sequence derives from a man aged 50 or older with urothelial cancer. The chain carries TRBV19 and TRBJ2-1, with 12 bases that match TRBD2. The CDR3 is CASSMWLAGGFQFF. DNA of the CDR3: TGTGCCAGTAGTATGTGGCTAGCGGGAGGGTTTCAGTTCTTC. Full variable domain (remainder filled in from reference TRBV19 and TRBJ2-1): DGGITQSPKYLFRKEGQNVTLSCEQNLNHDAMYWYRQDPGQGLRLIYYSQIVNDFQKGDIAEGYSVSREKKESFPLTVTSAQKNPTAFYLCASSMWLAGGFQFFGPGTRLTVL.